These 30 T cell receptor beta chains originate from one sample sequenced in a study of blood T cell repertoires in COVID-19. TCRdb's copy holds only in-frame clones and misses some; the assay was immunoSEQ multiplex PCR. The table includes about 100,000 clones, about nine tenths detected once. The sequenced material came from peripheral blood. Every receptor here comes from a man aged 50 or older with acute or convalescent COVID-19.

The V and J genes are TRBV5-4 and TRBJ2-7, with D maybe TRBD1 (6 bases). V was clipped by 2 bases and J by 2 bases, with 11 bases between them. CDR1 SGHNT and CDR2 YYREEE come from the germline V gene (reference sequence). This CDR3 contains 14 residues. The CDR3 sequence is CASSFQDRTYEQYF. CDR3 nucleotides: TGTGCCAGCAGCTTCCAGGACAGAACCTACGAGCAGTACTTC.

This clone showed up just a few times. The chain's CDR3 is CASSYIGQEYNEQFF. The CDR3 DNA is TGTGCCAGCAGTTACATAGGACAAGAGTACAATGAGCAGTTCTTC. The genes are TRBV6-2 or TRBV6-3 and TRBJ2-1; a possible D gene is TRBD1 (5 bases). There are 15 residues in the CDR3. Looked up from germline, CDR1 is MNHEY and CDR2 is SVGEGT. Trimming cost V 2 bases and J 4 bases, with 12 bases left between them.

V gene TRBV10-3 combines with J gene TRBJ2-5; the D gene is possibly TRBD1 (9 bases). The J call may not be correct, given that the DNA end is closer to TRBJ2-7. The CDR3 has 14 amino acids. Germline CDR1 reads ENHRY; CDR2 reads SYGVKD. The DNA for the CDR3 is TGTGCCATCAGAGGGACAGGGACTAGTTACGAGCAGTACTTC. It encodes CAIRGTGTSYEQYF.

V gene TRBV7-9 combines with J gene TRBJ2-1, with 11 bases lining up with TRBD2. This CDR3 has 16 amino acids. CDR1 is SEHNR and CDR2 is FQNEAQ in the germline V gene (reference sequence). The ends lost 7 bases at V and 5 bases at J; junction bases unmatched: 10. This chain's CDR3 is CASIHTGTSGHNEQFF. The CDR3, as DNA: TGTGCCAGCATTCATACCGGGACTAGCGGCCACAATGAGCAGTTCTTC.

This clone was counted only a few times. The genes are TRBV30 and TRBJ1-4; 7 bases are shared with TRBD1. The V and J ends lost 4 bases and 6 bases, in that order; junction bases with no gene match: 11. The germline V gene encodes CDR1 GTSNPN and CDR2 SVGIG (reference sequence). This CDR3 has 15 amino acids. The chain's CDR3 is CAWNQGGEGYEKLFF. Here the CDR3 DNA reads TGTGCCTGGAATCAGGGGGGCGAAGGGTATGAAAAACTGTTTTTT.

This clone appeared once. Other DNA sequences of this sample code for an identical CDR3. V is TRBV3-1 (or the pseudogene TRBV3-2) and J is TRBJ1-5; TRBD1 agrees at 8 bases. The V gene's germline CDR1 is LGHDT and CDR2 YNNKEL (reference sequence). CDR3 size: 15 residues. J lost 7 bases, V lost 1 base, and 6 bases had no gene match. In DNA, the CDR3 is TGTGCCAGCAGCCAAGGAGGACAGGGCGGACAGCCCCAGCATTTT. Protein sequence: CASSQGGQGGQPQHF.

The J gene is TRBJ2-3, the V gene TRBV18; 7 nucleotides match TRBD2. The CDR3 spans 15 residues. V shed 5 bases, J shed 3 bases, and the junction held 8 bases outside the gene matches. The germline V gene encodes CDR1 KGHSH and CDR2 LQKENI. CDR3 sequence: CASSANQGGTDTQYF. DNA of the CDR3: TGTGCCAGCTCAGCGAATCAGGGAGGGACAGATACGCAGTATTTT.

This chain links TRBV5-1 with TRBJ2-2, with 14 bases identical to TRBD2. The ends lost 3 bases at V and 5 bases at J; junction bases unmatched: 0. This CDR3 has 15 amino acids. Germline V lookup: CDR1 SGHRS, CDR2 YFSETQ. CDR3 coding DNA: TGCGCCAGCAGCTGGACTAGCGGGGGGACCGGGGAGCTGTTTTTT. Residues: CASSWTSGGTGELFF.

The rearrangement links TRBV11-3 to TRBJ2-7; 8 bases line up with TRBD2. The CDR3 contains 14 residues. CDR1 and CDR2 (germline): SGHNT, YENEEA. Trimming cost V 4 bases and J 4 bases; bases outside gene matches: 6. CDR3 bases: TGTGCCAGCAGCTCTTCGGGACTAGGTTACGAGCAGTACTTC. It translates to CASSSSGLGYEQYF.

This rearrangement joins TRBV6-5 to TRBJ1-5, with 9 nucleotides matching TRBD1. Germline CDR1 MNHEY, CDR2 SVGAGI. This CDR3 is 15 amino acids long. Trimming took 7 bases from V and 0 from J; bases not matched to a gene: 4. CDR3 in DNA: TGTGCCAGCACTCCGGGACAGGGTAGCAATCAGCCCCAGCATTTT. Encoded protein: CASTPGQGSNQPQHF.

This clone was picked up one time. CDR3 protein: CASSAGDSHYNEQFF. The CDR3 coding sequence is TGTGCCAGCAGCGCGGGGGACAGCCACTACAATGAGCAGTTCTTC. This chain connects TRBV9 to TRBJ2-1, with D perhaps matching TRBD1 (7 bases). V lost 3 bases and J 3 bases, leaving 13 bases between the germline ends. CDR3 size: 15 residues. Germline V gene data show CDR1 as SGDLS and CDR2 as YYNGEE.

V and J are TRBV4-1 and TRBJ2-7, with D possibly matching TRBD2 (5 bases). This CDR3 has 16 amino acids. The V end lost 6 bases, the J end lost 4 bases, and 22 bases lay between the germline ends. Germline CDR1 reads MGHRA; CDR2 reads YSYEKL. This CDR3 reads CASSPVFIMRRYEQYF. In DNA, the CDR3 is TGCGCCAGCAGTCCGGTGTTTATAATGCGGAGGTACGAGCAGTACTTC.

The CDR3 loop is CASTMDTYGYTF. For the CDR3, the DNA is TGTGCCAGCACCATGGACACCTATGGCTACACCTTC. The V call is TRBV12-3 or TRBV12-4, the J call TRBJ1-2, with D possibly being TRBD1 (5 bases). The CDR3 contains 12 residues. Trimming took off 7 bases at V and 4 bases at J, with 10 bases between the two ends.

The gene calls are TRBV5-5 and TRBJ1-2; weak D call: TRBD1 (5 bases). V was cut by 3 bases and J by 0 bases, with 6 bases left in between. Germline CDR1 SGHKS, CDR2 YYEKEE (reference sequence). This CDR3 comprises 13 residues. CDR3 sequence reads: CASSSGANYGYTF. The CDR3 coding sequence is TGTGCCAGCAGCTCGGGGGCTAACTATGGCTACACCTTC.

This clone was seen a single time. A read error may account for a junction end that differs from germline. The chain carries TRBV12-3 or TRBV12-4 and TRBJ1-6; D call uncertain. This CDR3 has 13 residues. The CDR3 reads CASSLALGTVVDF. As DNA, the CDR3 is TGTGCCAGCAGTTTAGCACTAGGTACAGTTGTGGACTTT.

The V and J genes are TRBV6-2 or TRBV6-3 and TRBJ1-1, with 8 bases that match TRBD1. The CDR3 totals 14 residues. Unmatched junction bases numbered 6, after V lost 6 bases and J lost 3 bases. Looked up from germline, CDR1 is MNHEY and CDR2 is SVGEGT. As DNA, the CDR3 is TGTGCCAGCAGCCGGACAGGGTACGACACTGAAGCTTTCTTT. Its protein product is CASSRTGYDTEAFF.

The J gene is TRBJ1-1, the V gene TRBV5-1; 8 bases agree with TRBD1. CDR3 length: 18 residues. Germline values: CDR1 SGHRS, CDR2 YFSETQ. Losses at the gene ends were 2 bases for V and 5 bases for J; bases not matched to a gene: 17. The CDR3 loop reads CASSFIGLSTTGGTEAFF. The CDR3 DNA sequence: TGCGCCAGCAGCTTTATCGGCCTGTCTACCACAGGGGGGACTGAAGCTTTCTTT.

This chain's CDR3 is CASSESGSLDTQYF. For the CDR3, the DNA is TGTGCCAGCAGTGAATCCGGGAGCTTAGATACGCAGTATTTT. V gene TRBV25-1 combines with J gene TRBJ2-3; possibly TRBD2 for D (6 bases). The CDR3 has 14 amino acids. Deletions cut 1 base from V and 5 bases from J, with 10 bases between. Germline CDR1 reads MGHDK; CDR2 reads SYGVNS.

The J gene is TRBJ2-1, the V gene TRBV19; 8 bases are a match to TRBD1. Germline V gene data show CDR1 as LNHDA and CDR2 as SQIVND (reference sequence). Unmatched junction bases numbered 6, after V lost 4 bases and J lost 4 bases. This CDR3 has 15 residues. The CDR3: CASSRRQGLYNEQFF. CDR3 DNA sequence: TGTGCCAGTAGTAGGCGACAGGGGCTATACAATGAGCAGTTCTTC.

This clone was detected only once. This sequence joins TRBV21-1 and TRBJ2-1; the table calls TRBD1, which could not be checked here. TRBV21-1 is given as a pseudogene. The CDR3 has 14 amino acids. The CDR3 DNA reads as TGTGCCAGCAGCAAACTACAGGGAATCAATGAGCAGTTCTTC. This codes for CASSKLQGINEQFF.

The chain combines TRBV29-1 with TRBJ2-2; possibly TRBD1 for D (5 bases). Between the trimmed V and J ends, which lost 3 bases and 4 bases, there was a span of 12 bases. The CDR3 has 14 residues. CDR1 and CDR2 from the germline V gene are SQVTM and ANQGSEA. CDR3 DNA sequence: TGCAGCGTTGAGGGCAGGGCTAGCACCGGGGAGCTGTTTTTT. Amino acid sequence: CSVEGRASTGELFF.

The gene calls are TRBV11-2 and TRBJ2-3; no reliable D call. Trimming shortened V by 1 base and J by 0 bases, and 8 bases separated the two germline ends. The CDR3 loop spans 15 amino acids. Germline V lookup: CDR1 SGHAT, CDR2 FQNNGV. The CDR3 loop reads CASSLGAISTDTQYF. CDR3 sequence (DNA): TGTGCCAGCAGCTTAGGGGCGATAAGCACAGATACGCAGTATTTT.

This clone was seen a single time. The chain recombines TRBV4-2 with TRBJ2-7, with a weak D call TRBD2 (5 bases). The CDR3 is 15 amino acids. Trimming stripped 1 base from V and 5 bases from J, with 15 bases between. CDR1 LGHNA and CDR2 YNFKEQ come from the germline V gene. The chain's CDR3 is CASSQAERDLNEQYF. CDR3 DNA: TGTGCCAGCAGCCAAGCGGAACGGGATCTTAACGAGCAGTACTTC.

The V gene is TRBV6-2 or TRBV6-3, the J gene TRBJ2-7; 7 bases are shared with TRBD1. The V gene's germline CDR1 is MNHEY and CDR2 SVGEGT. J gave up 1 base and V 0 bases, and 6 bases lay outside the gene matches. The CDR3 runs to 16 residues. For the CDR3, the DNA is TGTGCCAGCAGTTACTCGAAACGGACAGGTTCCTACGAGCAGTACTTC. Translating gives CASSYSKRTGSYEQYF.

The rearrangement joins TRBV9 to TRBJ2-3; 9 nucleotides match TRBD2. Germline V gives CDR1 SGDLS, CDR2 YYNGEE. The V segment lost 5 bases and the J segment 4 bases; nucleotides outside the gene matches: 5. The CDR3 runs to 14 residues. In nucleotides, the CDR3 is TGTGCCAGCAGTGCGGGAGGGTTCGCAGATACGCAGTATTTT. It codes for CASSAGGFADTQYF.

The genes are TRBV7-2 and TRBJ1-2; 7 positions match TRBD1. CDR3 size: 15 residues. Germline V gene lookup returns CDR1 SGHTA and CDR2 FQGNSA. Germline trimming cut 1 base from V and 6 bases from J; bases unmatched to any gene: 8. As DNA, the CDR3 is TGTGCCAGCAGCTTAGGGTTTATCAGGGGGGATGGCTACACCTTC. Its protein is CASSLGFIRGDGYTF.

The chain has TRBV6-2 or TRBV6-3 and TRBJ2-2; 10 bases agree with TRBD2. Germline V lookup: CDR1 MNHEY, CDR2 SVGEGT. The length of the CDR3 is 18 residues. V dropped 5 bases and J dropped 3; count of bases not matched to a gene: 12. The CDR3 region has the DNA TGTGCCAGCAGTGCCAACCCGGGGACTAGCGCATACACCGGGGAGCTGTTTTTT. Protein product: CASSANPGTSAYTGELFF.

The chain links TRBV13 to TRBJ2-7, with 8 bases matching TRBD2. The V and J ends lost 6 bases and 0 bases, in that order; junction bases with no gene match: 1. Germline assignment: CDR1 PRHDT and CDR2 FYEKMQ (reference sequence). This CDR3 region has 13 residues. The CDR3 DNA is TGTGCCAGCAGTCTAGCGGGCTCCTACGAGCAGTACTTC. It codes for CASSLAGSYEQYF. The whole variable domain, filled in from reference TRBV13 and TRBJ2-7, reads AAGVIQSPRHLIKEKRETATLKCYPIPRHDTVYWYQQGPGQDPQFLISFYEKMQSDKGSIPDRFSAQQFSDYHSELNMSSLELGDSALYFCASSLAGSYEQYFGPGTRLTVT.

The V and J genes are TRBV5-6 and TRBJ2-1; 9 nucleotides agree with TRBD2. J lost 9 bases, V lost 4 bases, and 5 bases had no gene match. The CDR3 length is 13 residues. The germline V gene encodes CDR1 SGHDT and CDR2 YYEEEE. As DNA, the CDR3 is TGTGCCAGCAGCACGGGACTAGCCTTTGAGCAGTTCTTC. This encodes CASSTGLAFEQFF.

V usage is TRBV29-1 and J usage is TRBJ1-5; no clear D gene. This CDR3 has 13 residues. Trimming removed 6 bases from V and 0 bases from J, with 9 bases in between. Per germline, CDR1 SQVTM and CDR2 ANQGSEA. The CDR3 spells CSVGLSSNQPQHF. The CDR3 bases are TGCAGCGTCGGACTGAGTAGCAATCAGCCCCAGCATTTT.